These 21 T cell receptor beta chains share one sample of origin, sequenced in a study of T cells in Graves' hyperthyroidism and ophthalmopathy. TCR beta CDR3 regions were amplified from RNA. The study used the HTBI primer set for a first-round RT-PCR of the TCR CDR3. In TCRdb, the multiplex PCR reads were re-called with MiXCR into one record per CDR3 protein. Among around 690,000 distinct CDR3 sequences, roughly 17% were seen once, and the ten largest hold 15%. The sample taken for sequencing was blood. These receptors all come from a man aged 50 to 60 with Graves' hyperthyroidism.

The chain combines TRBV4-1 with TRBJ1-6, with 9 nucleotides matching TRBD1. In germline, CDR1 is MGHRA, CDR2 YSYEKL. With V trimmed by 0 bases and J by 7 bases, 1 base remained unmatched. The length of the CDR3 is 15 residues. The CDR3 sequence: CASSQDGQGNSPLHF. The CDR3 region has the DNA TGCGCCAGCAGCCAAGATGGACAGGGGAATTCACCCCTCCACTTT.

This clonotype was detected ten times or more. The chain uses TRBV2 and TRBJ2-7; D possibly corresponds to TRBD1 (6 bases). Trimming cost V 2 bases and J 0 bases, with 8 bases left between them. The CDR3 contains 14 residues. Germline CDR1 and CDR2: SNHLY and FYNNEI. The CDR3 loop is CASSERQVSYEQYF. CDR3 nucleotide sequence: TGTGCCAGCAGTGAAAGACAGGTCTCCTACGAGCAGTACTTC.

This clonotype has just a few counts. The chain recombines TRBV14 with TRBJ2-1; TRBD1 is a possible D gene (6 bases). This CDR3 is built from 13 residues. The V gene lost 2 bases and the J gene lost 9 bases, with 11 bases spanning the gap. Per germline, CDR1 SGHDN and CDR2 FVKESK. CDR3 sequence reads: CASSQLMGAEQFF. CDR3 coding DNA: TGTGCCAGCAGCCAACTAATGGGGGCTGAGCAGTTCTTC.

A note on this clonotype: A clone one base away is much larger, so this may be a read error. The V and J genes are TRBV2 and TRBJ2-7; D not certain. V was clipped by 7 bases and J by 3 bases, with 7 bases between them. The CDR3 is made up of 11 amino acids. The germline gives CDR1 SNHLY, CDR2 FYNNEI. CDR3 sequence (DNA): TGTGCCAGCATGAAGGACTACGAGCAGTACTTC. Its protein product is CASMKDYEQYF.

The chain joins TRBV6-2 or TRBV6-3 to TRBJ2-7; 7 bases are a match to TRBD1. Germline-derived CDR1 and CDR2 are MNHEY and SVGEGT. The CDR3 sequence is 13 residues long. V shed 6 bases, J shed 4 bases, and the junction held 6 bases outside the gene matches. The CDR3 DNA reads TGTGCCAGCAGAACCCCAGGGGGTTACGAGCAGTACTTC. Encoded protein: CASRTPGGYEQYF.

This clonotype came up many times. This chain links TRBV20-1 with TRBJ1-1; the match to TRBD1 covers 8 bases. The ends lost 8 bases at V and 1 base at J; junction bases unmatched: 9. CDR3 size: 14 residues. Germline V CDR1 and CDR2: DFQATT, SNEGSKA (reference sequence). The chain's CDR3 is CSCHRGAPNTEAFF. DNA of the CDR3: TGCAGTTGCCACAGGGGGGCGCCGAACACTGAAGCTTTCTTT.

The rearrangement uses TRBV5-5 and TRBJ2-3, with D uncertain. Germline V gene data show CDR1 as SGHKS and CDR2 as YYEKEE (reference sequence). V gave up 4 bases and J gave up 4 bases, with 19 bases separating them. The CDR3 loop spans 16 amino acids. The CDR3 spells CASSPPGSRSADTQYF. CDR3 coding DNA: TGTGCCAGCAGCCCACCCGGGTCTAGATCGGCAGATACGCAGTATTTT. Complete variable domain (other parts from reference TRBV5-5 and TRBJ2-3): DAGVTQSPTHLIKTRGQQVTLRCSPISGHKSVSWYQQVLGQGPQFIFQYYEKEERGRGNFPDRFSARQFPNYSSELNVNALLLGDSALYLCASSPPGSRSADTQYFGPGTRLTVL.

This clonotype has a handful of counts. The gene calls are TRBV3-1 and TRBJ2-5; 9 bases match TRBD1. Germline V lookup: CDR1 LGHDT, CDR2 YNNKEL (reference sequence). V lost 4 bases, J lost 5 bases, and 8 bases stayed unmatched. The CDR3 consists of 15 residues. CDR3 loop: CASSPTGGPSETQYF. The CDR3 DNA sequence: TGTGCCAGCAGCCCGACAGGGGGTCCTAGCGAGACCCAGTACTTC.

J is TRBJ1-4 and V is TRBV7-9; unclear D gene. V lost 5 bases and J 3 bases, leaving 10 bases between the germline ends. Germline V gene data show CDR1 as SEHNR and CDR2 as FQNEAQ (reference sequence). This CDR3 contains 14 residues. The CDR3 is CASSPGKANEKLFF. In nucleotides, the CDR3 is TGTGCCAGCAGCCCCGGGAAGGCTAATGAAAAACTGTTTTTT.

The chain is built from TRBV29-1 and TRBJ2-7, with 9 bases identical to TRBD2. The CDR3 totals 15 residues. CDR1 and CDR2 from the germline V gene are SQVTM and ANQGSEA. Unmatched junction bases numbered 11, after V lost 6 bases and J lost 2 bases. CDR3 DNA: TGCAGCGTCATTGGGGCTAGCGGGATACCCTACGAGCAGTACTTC. It yields the protein CSVIGASGIPYEQYF.

This clonotype was detected many times. The chain employs TRBV27 and TRBJ2-5; 10 nucleotides line up with TRBD1. The CDR3 has 15 amino acids. The V segment lost 4 bases and the J segment 5 bases; nucleotides outside the gene matches: 7. In germline, CDR1 is MNHEY, CDR2 SMNVEV (reference sequence). Here the CDR3 reads CASSSDRGREETQYF. In DNA, the CDR3 is TGTGCCAGCAGTTCAGACAGGGGGCGGGAGGAGACCCAGTACTTC.

V is TRBV12-3 or TRBV12-4 and J is TRBJ2-1, with D uncertain. This CDR3 contains 15 residues. Trimming left V 2 bases short and J 11 bases short, with 19 bases between. The CDR3: CASSLTLGDRPQQFF. The CDR3 DNA is TGTGCCAGCAGTTTAACCCTGGGTGACCGACCACAGCAGTTCTTC.

As regards this clonotype: The junction departs from the called germline gene at one end, perhaps through a read error. The chain combines TRBV6-1 with TRBJ2-7; perhaps D is TRBD1 or TRBD2 (5 bases each). The CDR3 runs to 12 residues. Per the germline V gene, CDR1 is MNHNS and CDR2 is SASEGT. In DNA, the CDR3 is TGTGCCAGCGGGACCCCAGGCCTCGAGCAGTGCTTC. Its translation: CASGTPGLEQCF.

This clonotype was seen ten or more times. Given a much more abundant clone one base away, this may be a read error. V is TRBV12-3 or TRBV12-4 and J is TRBJ2-7, with TRBD1 as a possible D gene (5 bases). This CDR3 is built from 14 residues. Trimming left V 2 bases short and J 8 bases short, with 16 bases between. CDR3 amino acids: CASSLSGNLDKQYF. CDR3 DNA: TGTGCCAGCAGTTTATCTGGGAACCTGGACAAGCAGTACTTC.

The chain recombines TRBV5-4 with TRBJ1-1, with D perhaps matching TRBD1 (6 bases). Germline CDR1 and CDR2: SGHNT and YYREEE (reference sequence). V gave up 4 bases and J gave up 0 bases, with 16 bases separating them. The CDR3 spans 16 residues. The CDR3 coding sequence is TGTGCCAGCAGCCTTCCAGGGGATATTATGAACACTGAAGCTTTCTTT. Translated: CASSLPGDIMNTEAFF.

The genes are TRBV28 and TRBJ2-7; 7 bases map to TRBD2. CDR1 and CDR2 (germline): MDHEN, SYDVKM. The CDR3 contains 15 residues. V shed 3 bases, J shed 0 bases, and the junction held 5 bases outside the gene matches. CDR3: CASSFRAGHSYEQYF. The CDR3 nucleotides are TGTGCCAGCAGTTTTAGAGCGGGGCACTCCTACGAGCAGTACTTC.

This clonotype has a count of ten or more. The chain joins TRBV28 to TRBJ2-7; TRBD1 agrees at 8 bases. CDR1 MDHEN and CDR2 SYDVKM come from the germline V gene. The CDR3 runs to 14 residues. After removal of 7 bases from V and 2 bases from J, the junction contained 7 bases not matched to a gene. CDR3 loop: CASTGDRTAYEQYF. The CDR3 region has the DNA TGTGCCAGCACCGGGGACAGGACGGCCTACGAGCAGTACTTC. Complete variable domain (other parts from reference TRBV28 and TRBJ2-7): DVKVTQSSRYLVKRTGEKVFLECVQDMDHENMFWYRQDPGLGLRLIYFSYDVKMKEKGDIPEGYSVSREKKERFSLILESASTNQTSMYLCASTGDRTAYEQYFGPGTRLTVT.

This clonotype was observed many times. The V call is TRBV6-2 or TRBV6-3, the J call TRBJ2-1, with 12 bases aligning to TRBD2. V lost 2 bases to trimming and J lost 11 bases; unmatched junction nucleotides: 10. The CDR3 consists of 16 residues. The V gene's germline CDR1 is MNHEY and CDR2 SVGEGT. In DNA form, the CDR3 reads TGTGCCAGCAGTTACCCGTCGGGGACTAGCGGGTTCAAGCAGTTCTTC. Its translation is CASSYPSGTSGFKQFF.

This clonotype occurred many times. The chain recombines TRBV28 with TRBJ2-5; D unresolved. The CDR3 loop spans 15 amino acids. V was cut by 2 bases and J by 5 bases, with 15 bases left in between. Germline lookup yields CDR1 MDHEN and CDR2 SYDVKM. The CDR3 DNA is TGTGCCAGCAGTTTACCAACTGGTCTGGGGGAGACCCAGTACTTC. This translates into CASSLPTGLGETQYF.

CDR3 sequence reads: CSVGDQNTGELFF. The DNA of the CDR3 is TGCAGCGTGGGGGACCAGAACACCGGGGAGCTGTTTTTT. This sequence joins TRBV29-1 and TRBJ2-2; TRBD1 or TRBD2 may be the D gene (5 bases each). This CDR3 region has 13 residues. Trimming stripped 6 bases from V and 1 base from J, with 9 bases between. Germline CDR1 and CDR2: SQVTM and ANQGSEA.

This clonotype came up a few times. The chain uses TRBV7-9 and TRBJ2-3; TRBD2 matches 12 bases. The germline V gene encodes CDR1 SEHNR and CDR2 FQNEAQ (reference sequence). The CDR3 extends over 17 amino acids. V trimming: 4 bases; J trimming: 5 bases; junction bases outside the gene matches: 10. Here the CDR3 reads CASSSLYPSGRGDTQYF. Here the CDR3 DNA reads TGTGCCAGCAGCTCCCTTTACCCTAGCGGGAGGGGAGATACGCAGTATTTT.